This TCR beta chain is from a study of regulatory T cells in long-lasting Graves disease. Regarding time point: newly diagnosed GD, antithyroid drugs for less than 3 months. The authors made the TCR library using RNA they extracted from PBMCs. The CDR3 runs 16 residues. The V gene's germline CDR1 is GTSNPN and CDR2 SVGIG (reference sequence). Germline trimming cut 3 bases from V and 5 bases from J; bases unmatched to any gene: 12. Researchers made TCR beta libraries by using iRepertoire HTBI primers and running Arm-PCR on CDR3 regions. Via MiXCR, TCRdb re-called the multiplex PCR reads, giving one row per CDR3 protein. The sample consists of 450,000 to 700,000 distinct CDR3 sequences, approximately 13% of them appearing once. This clonotype was picked up many times. Its antigen is not identified. Broader study findings: Possibly, too few samples lowered accuracy. Persistent patients shared more public clonotypes (under 3,000) than newly diagnosed patients (approximately 1,000).

The data were also submitted as part of a second study, on T cells in Graves' hyperthyroidism and ophthalmopathy. As reported in that work: Patients showing uncontrolled infection, other autoimmune disease, pregnancy or lactation were ineligible.

The chain combines TRBV30 with TRBJ1-2, with 10 positions matching TRBD1. This clonotype was obtained from a man aged 30 to 39 with Graves disease. The starting material was peripheral blood mononuclear cells (PBMCs), obtained at new diagnosis, from a patient treated with antithyroid drugs. The CDR3 DNA reads TGTGCCTGGAGGTTACCGCGGGACAGGGGACTTTATGGCTACACCTTC. Translated: CAWRLPRDRGLYGYTF.